The entry below describes one T cell receptor beta chain. CDR3 size: 18 residues. J gave up 0 bases and V 0 bases, and 8 bases lay outside the gene matches. Germline lookup yields CDR1 LGHNA and CDR2 YSLEER. For the second PCR, which ran for roughly 6 to 11 cycles, a sample-barcoded 5' primer and a J-beta primer mix were used. Using its own MiXCR run on the 5' RACE reads, TCRdb lists one record per CDR3 protein. The sample consists of approximately 820,000 distinct CDR3 sequences, around 42% of them appearing once. This specimen belongs to a study of blood T cells in healthy people across ages. The chain joins TRBV4-3 to TRBJ2-3; 8 bases map to TRBD2. Sequenced: blood. The source of this sequence is a man in his fifties or sixties in good health. The CDR3 DNA reads as TGCGCCAGCAGCCAAGACTTAGCGGGGACGCCAAGCACAGATACGCAGTATTTT. Its protein is CASSQDLAGTPSTDTQYF.